This T cell receptor beta chain was profiled in a study of OX40 agonist ivuxolimab in advanced cancers. Profiled with immunoSEQ multiplex PCR; TCRdb holds only in-frame clones, not every one. The table lists approximately 56,000 clones, 88% of them singletons. The CDR3 length is 12 residues. Trimming cost V 3 bases and J 10 bases; bases outside gene matches: 4. From germline, CDR1 is SGHRS and CDR2 YFSETQ. General observations from the study: The antigen specificity of the peripheral T cells (those that were expanded) was not determined. In CD8+ T cells, expanded clones were on average more numerous than in CD4+. Nonresponders, in some cases, also had low normalized T-cell clonal expansion.

Concerning this clone itself: Its antigen is unknown.

This chain uses TRBV5-1 with TRBJ2-1; 7 bases are a match to TRBD1. Material: CD4+ or CD8+ T cells sorted from blood, obtained in a trial of the OX40 agonist ivuxolimab. The source is an adult with an advanced solid tumor such as melanoma, head and neck, liver or kidney cancer. CDR3 loop: CASSSDRLEQFF. In DNA form, the CDR3 reads TGCGCCAGCAGCTCGGACAGGTTGGAGCAGTTCTTC.